The present TCR beta chain was sequenced within a study of neurological immune-mediated disorders. Study findings and constraints: For the multiple sclerosis repertoire cluster, no association with any clinical or MRI feature was found.

TCRdb re-analysed the 5' RACE reads in MiXCR, keeping a single row per CDR3 protein. The repertoire holds around 66,000 distinct CDR3 sequences, with around 5% as singletons. As for this clonotype: Its antigen is still unknown.

Input material: PBMCs. The source of this sequence is a woman younger than 45 with multiple sclerosis.

The CDR3 region has the DNA TGTGCCAGCAGCGTAGGACTAGCGGGGGTTCCTCCCTACGAGCAGTACTTC. Residues: CASSVGLAGVPPYEQYF. The chain is built from TRBV12-3 or TRBV12-4 and TRBJ2-7; 13 bases line up with TRBD2. V shed 6 bases, J shed 2 bases, and the junction held 10 bases outside the gene matches. CDR3 length: 17 amino acids.